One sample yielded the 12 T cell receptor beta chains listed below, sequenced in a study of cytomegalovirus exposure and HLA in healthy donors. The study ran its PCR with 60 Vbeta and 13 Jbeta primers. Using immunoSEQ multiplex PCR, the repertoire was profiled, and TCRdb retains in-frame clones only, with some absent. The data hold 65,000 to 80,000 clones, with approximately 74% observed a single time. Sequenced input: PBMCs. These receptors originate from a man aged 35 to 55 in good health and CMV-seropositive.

The CDR3 loop is CASSVVTGEVNEQFF. The CDR3 coding sequence is TGTGCCAGCAGCGTAGTAACGGGGGAGGTCAATGAGCAGTTCTTC. This chain links TRBV9 with TRBJ2-1; D is perhaps TRBD2 (6 bases). This CDR3 is built from 15 residues. Trimming removed 0 bases at V and 6 bases at J, with 13 bases between. Germline lookup yields CDR1 SGDLS and CDR2 YYNGEE.

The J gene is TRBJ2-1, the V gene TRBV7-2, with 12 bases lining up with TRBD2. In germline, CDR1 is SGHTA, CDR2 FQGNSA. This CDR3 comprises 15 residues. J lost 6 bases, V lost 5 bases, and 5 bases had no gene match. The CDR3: CASSPGLAGFNEQFF. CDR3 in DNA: TGTGCCAGCAGCCCTGGACTAGCGGGGTTCAATGAGCAGTTCTTC.

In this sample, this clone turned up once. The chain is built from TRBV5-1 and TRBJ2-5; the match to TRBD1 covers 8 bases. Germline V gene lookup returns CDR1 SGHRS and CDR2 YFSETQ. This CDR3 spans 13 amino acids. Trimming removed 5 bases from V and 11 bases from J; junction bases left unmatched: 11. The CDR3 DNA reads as TGCGCCAGCAGGCCTCAGGGGGCTTGGGAGCAGTACTTC. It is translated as CASRPQGAWEQYF.

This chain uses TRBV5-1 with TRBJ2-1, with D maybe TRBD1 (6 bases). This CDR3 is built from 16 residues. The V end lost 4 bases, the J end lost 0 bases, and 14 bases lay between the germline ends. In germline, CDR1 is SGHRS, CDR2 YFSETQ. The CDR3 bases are TGCGCCAGCAGCCGCGACAGGCTTAGCTCCTACAATGAGCAGTTCTTC. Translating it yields CASSRDRLSSYNEQFF.

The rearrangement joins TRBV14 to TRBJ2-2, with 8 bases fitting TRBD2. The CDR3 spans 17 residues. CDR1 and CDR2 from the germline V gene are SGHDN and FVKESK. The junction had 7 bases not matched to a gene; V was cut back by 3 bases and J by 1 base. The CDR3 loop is CASSHDLSGRNTGELFF. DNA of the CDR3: TGTGCCAGCAGCCACGATCTAAGCGGGAGGAACACCGGGGAGCTGTTTTTT.

In nucleotides, the CDR3 is TGTGCCAGCAGTTATAGGGGCGACACCATATATTTT. Translated, it gives CASSYRGDTIYF. The chain couples TRBV2 to TRBJ1-3; the D gene is possibly TRBD1 (5 bases). Germline lookup yields CDR1 SNHLY and CDR2 FYNNEI. CDR3 size: 12 residues. The ends were cut back, 5 bases at V and 8 bases at J, with 10 bases in the middle.

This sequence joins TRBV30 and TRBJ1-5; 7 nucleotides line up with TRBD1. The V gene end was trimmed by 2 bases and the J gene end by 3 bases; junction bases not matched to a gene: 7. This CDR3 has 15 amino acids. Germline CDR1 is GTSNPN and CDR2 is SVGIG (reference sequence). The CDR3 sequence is CAWSLSTGVNQPQHF. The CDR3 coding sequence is TGTGCCTGGAGTCTTTCCACAGGGGTCAATCAGCCCCAGCATTTT.

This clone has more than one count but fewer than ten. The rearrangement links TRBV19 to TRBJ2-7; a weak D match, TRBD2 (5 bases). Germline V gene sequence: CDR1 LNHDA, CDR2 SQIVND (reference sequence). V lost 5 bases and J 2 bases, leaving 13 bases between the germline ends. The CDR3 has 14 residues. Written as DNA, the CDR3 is TGTGCCAGTAGTCAAGGAGCGGTCGCCTACGAGCAGTACTTC. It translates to CASSQGAVAYEQYF.

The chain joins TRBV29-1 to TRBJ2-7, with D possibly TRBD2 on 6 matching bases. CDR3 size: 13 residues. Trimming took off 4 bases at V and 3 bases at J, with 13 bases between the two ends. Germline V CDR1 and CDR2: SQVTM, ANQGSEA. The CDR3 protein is CSVVTSGLYEQYF. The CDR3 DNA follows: TGCAGCGTTGTGACTAGTGGTCTCTACGAGCAGTACTTC.

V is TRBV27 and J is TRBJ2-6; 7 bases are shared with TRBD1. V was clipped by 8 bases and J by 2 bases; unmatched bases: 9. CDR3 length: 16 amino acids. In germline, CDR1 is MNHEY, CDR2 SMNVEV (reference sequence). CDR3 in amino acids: CASRRTTGAGANVLTF. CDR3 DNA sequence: TGTGCCAGCCGACGTACCACAGGGGCTGGGGCCAACGTCCTGACTTTC. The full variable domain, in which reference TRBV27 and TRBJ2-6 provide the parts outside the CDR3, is EAQVTQNPRYLITVTGKKLTVTCSQNMNHEYMSWYRQDPGLGLRQIYYSMNVEVTDKGDVPEGYKVSRKEKRNFPLILESPSPNQTSLYFCASRRTTGAGANVLTFGAGSRLTVL.

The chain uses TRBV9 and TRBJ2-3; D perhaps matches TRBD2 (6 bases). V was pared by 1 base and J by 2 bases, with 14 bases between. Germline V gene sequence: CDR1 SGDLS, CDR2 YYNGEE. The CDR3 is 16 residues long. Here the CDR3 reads CASSVQSRGSTDTQYF. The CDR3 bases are TGTGCCAGCAGCGTACAATCCCGGGGGTCCACAGATACGCAGTATTTT.

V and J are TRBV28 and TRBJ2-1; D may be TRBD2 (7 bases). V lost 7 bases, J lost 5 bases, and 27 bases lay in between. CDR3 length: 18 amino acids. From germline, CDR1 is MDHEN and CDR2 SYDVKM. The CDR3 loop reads CASNSIWEGGIVDNEQFF. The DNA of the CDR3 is TGTGCCAGCAACTCGATCTGGGAGGGGGGGATAGTGGACAATGAGCAGTTCTTC.